This T cell receptor beta chain was identified in a study of T cells in Graves' hyperthyroidism and ophthalmopathy. The length of the CDR3 is 12 residues. The trim removed 6 bases at V and 5 bases at J, leaving 5 bases unmatched. Germline loops: CDR1 SQVTM, CDR2 ANQGSEA. This clonotype was seen at least ten times. As yet, its antigen is unknown. The study enrolled patients aged 18 to 65 with newly diagnosed hyperthyroidism of under 2 months' duration. Orbital computed tomography and thyroid ultrasound, together with serum TRAb and thyroxine and clinical symptoms, were used for diagnoses. General observations from the study: Model predictions of ophthalmopathy came a median about 6.3 months before onset. Most clonotypes that expanded in the thyroid above 0.001 also showed up in blood.

RNA transcripts were the template for amplifying TCR beta CDR3 regions. HTBI primers were the set used in a first-round RT-PCR of the TCR CDR3. TCRdb independently ran MiXCR on the multiplex PCR reads; one entry per CDR3 protein. Of fewer than 400,000 distinct CDR3 sequences in the sample, around 25% were seen once. The source is a man between 45 and 60 years old with Graves' hyperthyroidism. The rearrangement joins TRBV29-1 to TRBJ2-3; 7 positions agree with TRBD1. The sample was blood. In nucleotides, the CDR3 is TGCAGCGTGTACTCAGGGGGAGATACGCAGTATTTT. Its protein product is CSVYSGGDTQYF.